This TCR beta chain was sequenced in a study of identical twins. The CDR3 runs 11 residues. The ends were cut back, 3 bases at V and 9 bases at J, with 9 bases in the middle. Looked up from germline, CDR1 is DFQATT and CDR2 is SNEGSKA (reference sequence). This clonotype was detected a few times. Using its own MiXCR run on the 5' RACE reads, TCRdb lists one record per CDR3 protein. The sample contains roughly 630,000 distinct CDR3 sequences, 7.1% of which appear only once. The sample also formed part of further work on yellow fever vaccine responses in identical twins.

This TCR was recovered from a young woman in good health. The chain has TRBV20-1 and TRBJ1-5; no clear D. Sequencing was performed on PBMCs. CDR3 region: CSASPGLPQHF. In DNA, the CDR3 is TGCAGTGCTAGCCCGGGCTTGCCCCAGCATTTT.